The rows below give T cell receptor beta chains drawn from one sample of a study of blood T cell repertoires in COVID-19. The data were produced by immunoSEQ multiplex PCR, yet TCRdb's version contains in-frame clones alone and is incomplete. In the table there are 20,000 to 25,000 clones, around 90% of which are singletons. Specimen: peripheral blood. The receptors shown here come from a woman aged 80 or over with active COVID-19. Each CDR3 is given without its conserved first and last residue. Clone size is shown for a subset of rows, as once, few, many or a class of expanded clone.

j_call	clone_size	v_call	cdr3_aa
TRBJ2-2	.	TRBV6-6	ASSPRTSGGKTGELF
TRBJ1-4	.	TRBV4-2	ASSQERYSTNEKLF
TRBJ1-3	.	TRBV6-1	ASSELVTSGNTIY
TRBJ2-3	.	TRBV6-6	ASSYTRGWEDTQY
TRBJ1-1	.	TRBV30	AWSLNRGGTEAF
TRBJ1-2	.	TRBV5-8	ASSFRGQPLLGGYT
TRBJ2-5	.	TRBV21-1	ASSKPRETQY
TRBJ1-2	.	TRBV9	ASSVADGDYGYT
TRBJ1-1	once	TRBV5-5	ASSLSAGVRAEAF
TRBJ2-3	.	TRBV9	ASSGDRFWAQY
TRBJ1-1	.	TRBV6-2/TRBV6-3	ASSYSIGGDLLNTEAF
TRBJ2-3	.	TRBV6-5	ASRRDRGTDTQY
TRBJ1-3	once	TRBV9	ASSAPQSTRNTIY
TRBJ2-3	once	TRBV10-3	AISSGTSGGDTQY
TRBJ2-2	.	TRBV5-8	ASSTRTGGTGELF
TRBJ2-2	.	TRBV27	ASRATRPNTGELF
TRBJ1-5	.	TRBV19	ASSSTGGVSNQPQH
TRBJ1-3	once	TRBV9	ASSHNRSPKDRWNTIY
TRBJ2-7	.	TRBV29-1	SVDGGQGGYEQY
TRBJ2-1	.	TRBV29-1	SAKGQGGWKQF
TRBJ2-1	few	TRBV5-1	ASSFRGPRWGEQF
TRBJ2-3	.	TRBV5-1	ASSLATIDTQY
TRBJ2-7	.	TRBV19	ASSTGTGDSEQY
TRBJ2-3	.	TRBV5-1	ASAPGRDTDTQY
TRBJ2-7	once	TRBV2	ASSRPSRGYEQY
TRBJ2-4	once	TRBV18	ASSPQEELAKNIQY
TRBJ2-1	.	TRBV6-2/TRBV6-3	ASSLQGVSSYNEQF
TRBJ2-1	.	TRBV6-5	ASSPPLYNEQF
TRBJ1-2	once	TRBV3-1/TRBV3-2	ASSQGTGGYT
TRBJ1-1	few	TRBV5-5	ASTDRWAAF
TRBJ2-7	.	TRBV13	ASSLGGTGAPYEQY
TRBJ2-7	.	TRBV7-9	ASSFPGTGSYEQY
TRBJ2-5	.	TRBV3-1/TRBV3-2	ASSQAGPRDQY
TRBJ1-2	once	TRBV19	ASSPTRSYGYT
TRBJ2-5	.	TRBV18	ASRERQGAGETQY
TRBJ1-5	few	TRBV2	ASREDRAGNQPQH
TRBJ1-2	.	TRBV6-5	ASSYSNTNYGYT
TRBJ1-2	once	TRBV20-1	SASGRETQGGY
TRBJ2-2	once	TRBV9	ASKRGGANTGELF
TRBJ2-7	.	TRBV27	ASSSGTGEYEQY
TRBJ1-4	.	TRBV2	ASSGSWGSTNEKLF
TRBJ1-2	.	TRBV7-3	ASSDGTGDHGYT
TRBJ1-1	few	TRBV27	ASSRDRVNTEAF
TRBJ2-1	.	TRBV4-2	ASSQDRGAYNEQF
TRBJ1-2	.	TRBV27	ASSPWDRAYGYT
TRBJ2-3	.	TRBV7-2	ASSVSSGGAGDTQY
TRBJ1-5	.	TRBV10-3	AITSGQGNQPQH
TRBJ1-1	.	TRBV10-1	ASSVTGDYMNTEAF
TRBJ1-6	.	TRBV2	ASSPQGGRSPLH
TRBJ1-6	.	TRBV6-2/TRBV6-3	ASSGDTYNSPLH
TRBJ2-7	.	TRBV5-6	ASTILTGPSSYEQY
TRBJ2-5	.	TRBV5-1	ASSLELAWETQY
TRBJ1-3	.	TRBV4-1	ASSPPGGEANTIY
TRBJ2-7	.	TRBV18	ASSPQTGTTYEQY
TRBJ1-1	.	TRBV24-1	ATSDPGGAADVF
TRBJ2-5	.	TRBV7-8	ASSLGGQGQGTQY
TRBJ1-2	.	TRBV5-1	ASSLDREGGYT
TRBJ2-7	.	TRBV7-2	ASSLESYEQY
TRBJ1-4	once	TRBV10-2	ASRAGPTNEKLF